This TCR beta chain was sequenced during a study of blood T cell repertoires in COVID-19. As for the study in general: Spain, Italy and the United States supplied samples that represented acute and convalescent COVID-19. Sources were T cells, B-cell-depleted T cells, or PBMCs; the material itself was cDNA or gDNA.

The sample holds one count of this clone. Original handling: Amplifying reference gene primers gave estimates of nucleated cell counts. Sequenced by immunoSEQ multiplex PCR; TCRdb stores in-frame clones only, minus some. That table gives V, J and clone size, and the DNA gave D and trimming. Of about 310,000 clones listed, around 86% are singletons. The CDR3 contains 14 residues. Germline CDR1 and CDR2: DFQATT and SNEGSKA (reference sequence). V was cut by 3 bases and J by 2 bases, with 12 bases left in between. The sequence was obtained from a man aged 45-60 years with active or convalescent COVID-19. The chain recombines TRBV20-1 with TRBJ2-3, with a possible D match to TRBD2 (6 bases). The specimen was peripheral blood. CDR3 sequence reads: CSASLAGLTDTQYF. The CDR3 nucleotides read TGCAGTGCTAGTTTGGCGGGGCTCACAGATACGCAGTATTTT.